This T cell receptor (beta chain) was profiled in a study of blood T cell repertoires in COVID-19. Study information: Spain, Italy and the United States supplied samples that represented acute and convalescent COVID-19.

Assay used: immunoSEQ multiplex PCR; TCRdb lists only in-frame clones, some missing. The repertoire holds roughly 35,000 clones, with 85% as singletons. V was cut by 4 bases and J by 4 bases, with 10 bases left in between. The CDR3 extends over 13 amino acids. This TCR was sampled from a human donor with acute or convalescent COVID-19. The donor label of this sample is uncertain. The chain recombines TRBV12-3 or TRBV12-4 with TRBJ1-2; no firm D call. Material for sequencing was peripheral blood. The CDR3 here is CASSSGSLYGYTF. CDR3 DNA sequence: TGTGCCAGCAGTTCCGGGAGTCTCTATGGCTACACCTTC.